This section outlines one T cell receptor beta chain sequence together with its context. Clones were read by immunoSEQ multiplex PCR, and TCRdb kept only the in-frame ones, dropping some. The sample yields 250,000 to 300,000 clones, 90% seen once. The data were taken from a study of cytomegalovirus exposure and HLA in healthy donors. CDR1 is ENHRY and CDR2 is SYGVKD in the germline V gene. This CDR3 has 15 amino acids. Trimming took 11 bases from V and 0 from J, leaving 19 bases between them. Sample: PBMCs. The V gene is TRBV10-3, the J gene TRBJ1-1; D gene ambiguous. This clonotype was obtained from a woman aged 18-35 years in good health and CMV-seronegative. The CDR3 reads CAAAERSVMNTEAFF. CDR3 bases: TGTGCCGCGGCGGAACGGTCCGTTATGAACACTGAAGCTTTCTTT.